Many counts were recorded for the clone carrying this T cell receptor (beta chain). No antigen is known for it. Moderately to severely active ophthalmopathy under 3 months, CAS at least 3, NOSPECS at least 4. CDR1 and CDR2 from the germline V gene are SGHRS and YFSETQ. The CDR3 has 14 residues. Trimming shortened V by 7 bases and J by 4 bases, and 17 bases separated the two germline ends. These data belong to a study of Graves' ophthalmopathy and Graves' hyperthyroidism. Overall study findings and caveats: Most expanded clonotypes in thyroid above 0.001 frequency also showed up in blood. Discrimination between ophthalmopathy and stable hyperthyroidism by a 13-signature model showed nearly 90% sensitivity and 70% to 82% specificity. The model predicted ophthalmopathy progression with 70.59% sensitivity and 72% to 85% specificity.

RNA transcripts yielded amplified TCR beta CDR3 regions. HTBI primers were used in a first-round RT-PCR, which preceded a second-round multiplex PCR. TCRdb passed the multiplex PCR reads through MiXCR, listing each CDR3 protein once. The sample includes about 480,000 distinct CDR3 sequences, approximately 15% of them seen just once. Input material: blood. The chain joins TRBV5-1 to TRBJ1-2; D is uncertain. This TCR derives from a woman aged 30 to 39 with Graves' ophthalmopathy. The chain's CDR3 is CASSPVAGSYGYTF. The CDR3, as DNA: TGCGCCAGCTCACCGGTAGCTGGGAGCTATGGCTACACCTTC.